Below are 10 T cell receptor beta chains sequenced from a single sample in a study of regulatory T cells in long-lasting Graves disease. Time point reported: newly diagnosed GD, antithyroid drugs for less than 3 months. PBMC-extracted RNA yielded the TCR library. iRepertoire HTBI primers and Arm-PCR of CDR3 regions built TCR beta libraries. MiXCR, applied by TCRdb to the multiplex PCR reads, yields one record per CDR3 protein. The table lists approximately 540,000 distinct CDR3 sequences, more than 10% of them singletons, with about 8.9% in the top ten. The sample was also reused in another study, on T cells in Graves' hyperthyroidism and ophthalmopathy.

The sequencing here drew on peripheral blood mononuclear cells (PBMCs), taken at new diagnosis, from a patient treated with antithyroid drugs. Receptor source: a young woman with Graves disease.

This clonotype has just one count. This chain connects TRBV19 to TRBJ2-5, with 8 bases identical to TRBD2. Losses at the gene ends were 7 bases for V and 5 bases for J; bases not matched to a gene: 12. Germline CDR1 LNHDA, CDR2 SQIVND (reference sequence). The CDR3 runs 15 residues. The CDR3 region has the DNA TGTGCCAGTACCGTCGGGGGGGGACAAGCGGAGACCCAGTACTTC. It encodes CASTVGGGQAETQYF.

This clonotype has at least ten counts. This rearrangement joins TRBV10-3 to TRBJ1-2; D may be TRBD1 (6 bases). Deletions cut 6 bases from V and 1 base from J, with 15 bases between. CDR1 and CDR2 from the germline V gene are ENHRY and SYGVKD. The CDR3 sequence is 15 residues long. CDR3 bases: TGTGCCATCAGCCGGGGGCATGGGGGTAACTATGGCTACACCTTC. Its protein product is CAISRGHGGNYGYTF.

This clonotype was seen more than once but under ten times. This chain connects TRBV7-3 to TRBJ2-1, with D perhaps matching TRBD2 (6 bases). The CDR3 is 14 residues long. Trimming cost V 5 bases and J 5 bases, with 13 bases left between them. Germline V gene sequence: CDR1 SGHTA, CDR2 FQGTGA. The CDR3 loop is CASSDRDLNNEQFF. CDR3 in DNA: TGTGCCAGCAGCGACCGGGACTTGAACAATGAGCAGTTCTTC.

In this sample, this clonotype turned up many times. The chain combines TRBV3-1 with TRBJ1-1; D is undetermined. V was shortened by 0 bases and J by 1 base, with 15 bases between the two germline ends. The germline gives CDR1 LGHDT, CDR2 YNNKEL (reference sequence). The CDR3 is 17 amino acids. This chain's CDR3 is CASSQEGIWSQNTEAFF. The CDR3 bases are TGTGCCAGCAGCCAAGAAGGAATCTGGAGCCAGAACACTGAAGCTTTCTTT.

This clonotype was seen at least ten times. J is TRBJ2-7 and V is TRBV10-2, with 14 nucleotides matching TRBD2. Unmatched junction bases numbered 13, after V lost 3 bases and J lost 0 bases. The CDR3 spans 20 residues. Germline lookup yields CDR1 WSHSY and CDR2 SAAADI. Written as DNA, the CDR3 is TGCGCCAGCAGTGACCCCTCCGGGACTAGCGGGAGCATTAGCTCCTACGAGCAGTACTTC. This encodes CASSDPSGTSGSISSYEQYF.

In its sample, this clonotype was seen many times. The genes are TRBV28 and TRBJ1-1, with D possibly matching TRBD1 (5 bases). The CDR3 runs to 13 residues. Trimming took off 6 bases at V and 4 bases at J, with 12 bases between the two ends. CDR1 is MDHEN, CDR2 SYDVKM, per germline. CDR3 region: CASRRGRITEAFF. The DNA of the CDR3 is TGTGCCAGCAGACGGGGACGGATCACTGAAGCTTTCTTT.

This clonotype was seen repeatedly, ten times or more. The gene calls are TRBV24-1 and TRBJ1-5; D call uncertain. The CDR3 sequence is 13 residues long. V was pared by 3 bases and J by 4 bases, with 6 bases between. Looked up from germline, CDR1 is KGHDR and CDR2 is SFDVKD. The CDR3 spells CATSDLGNQPQHF. CDR3 sequence (DNA): TGTGCCACCAGTGATCTGGGAAATCAGCCCCAGCATTTT.

This clonotype was seen ten or more times. The gene calls are TRBV7-6 and TRBJ2-3; 12 bases agree with TRBD2. V gave up 6 bases and J gave up 3 bases; unmatched junction bases: 4. This CDR3 is 15 amino acids long. CDR1 SGHVS and CDR2 FNYEAQ come from the germline V gene. The CDR3 protein is CASSWTSGNTDTQYF. The DNA of the CDR3 is TGTGCCAGCAGTTGGACTAGCGGGAATACAGATACGCAGTATTTT.

The genes are TRBV19 and TRBJ2-1; the D call may be TRBD1 or TRBD2 (5 bases each). The V gene lost 4 bases and the J gene lost 1 base, with 8 bases spanning the gap. The length of the CDR3 is 14 residues. The germline gives CDR1 LNHDA, CDR2 SQIVND (reference sequence). The CDR3 here is CASSRGNSYNEQFF. The CDR3 DNA is TGTGCCAGTAGTAGGGGGAATTCCTACAATGAGCAGTTCTTC.

The J gene is TRBJ2-7, the V gene TRBV4-2; TRBD2 is a possible D gene (6 bases). Germline values: CDR1 LGHNA, CDR2 YNFKEQ. The CDR3 length is 15 residues. V was shortened by 1 base and J by 3 bases, with 13 bases between the two germline ends. The CDR3 bases are TGTGCCAGCAGCCAAGGGCTAGCGATTAGCTACGAGCAGTACTTC. This gives the protein CASSQGLAISYEQYF.